One sample yielded the 20 T cell receptor beta chains listed below, sequenced in a study of T cells after yellow fever vaccination (dated by TCRdb to the late 2010s). The meaning of the sample's treatment or condition label: live attenuated yellow fever vaccine strain. Libraries were made using 5' RACE. The data were produced on an Illumina HiSeq 2500. Using fastp at Q25 and MiXCR, TCRdb reprocessed the public reads and kept productive beta chains. Rows with one shared CDR3 protein collapse into an entry with the most common genes and DNA. The sample profile shows around 610,000 distinct CDR3 sequences; approximately 13% of them were found once. The top ten constitute more than 13% of the sample. This sample comprised PBMCs, obtained on the day of the yellow fever booster vaccination. These receptors were obtained from a man younger than 40 who received the YFV17D yellow fever vaccine.

This sequence joins TRBV29-1 and TRBJ2-1; 10 bases match TRBD2. The V and J ends lost 5 bases and 9 bases, in that order; junction bases with no gene match: 13. The CDR3 is 15 amino acids. Germline CDR1 and CDR2: SQVTM and ANQGSEA. CDR3 DNA: TGCAGCGTTTTTTTTGGGCTAGCGGGAGTTCGTGAGCAGTTCTTC. Translating it yields CSVFFGLAGVREQFF.

This clonotype occurred a few times. This chain connects TRBV7-2 to TRBJ2-1, with 9 bases identical to TRBD1. V lost 5 bases, J lost 9 bases, and 5 bases stayed unmatched. CDR1 SGHTA and CDR2 FQGNSA come from the germline V gene. This CDR3 has 13 residues. The CDR3 sequence is CASSAQGAVEQFF. CDR3 nucleotide sequence: TGTGCCAGCAGCGCACAGGGGGCGGTTGAGCAGTTCTTC.

The V gene is TRBV4-3, the J gene TRBJ2-7, with D possibly being TRBD2 (6 bases). The CDR3 spans 16 residues. Germline V gene sequence: CDR1 LGHNA, CDR2 YSLEER. V lost 0 bases to trimming and J lost 5 bases, with 17 bases between them. In DNA form, the CDR3 reads TGCGCCAGCAGCCAAGATTATACCGGGAGTCACGACGAGCAGTACTTC. Its translation: CASSQDYTGSHDEQYF.

In this sample, this clonotype turned up many times. The chain uses TRBV9 and TRBJ2-1; D uncertain. From germline, CDR1 is SGDLS and CDR2 YYNGEE. V lost 3 bases and J lost 3, with 4 bases in between. The CDR3 runs to 12 residues. The CDR3 sequence: CASSGNYNEQFF. The CDR3 region has the DNA TGTGCCAGCAGCGGCAACTACAATGAGCAGTTCTTC.

The genes are TRBV20-1 and TRBJ2-5; no reliable D call. V was shortened by 3 bases and J by 2 bases, with 7 bases between the two germline ends. The CDR3 spans 12 residues. The germline V gene has CDR1 DFQATT and CDR2 SNEGSKA (reference sequence). CDR3 residues: CSASPAQETQYF. CDR3 in DNA: TGCAGTGCTAGTCCAGCGCAAGAGACCCAGTACTTC.

The CDR3 spells CASSRSGELEQYF. CDR3 DNA: TGTGCCAGCAGCCGCTCAGGGGAGCTCGAGCAGTACTTC. This sequence joins TRBV7-7 and TRBJ2-7, with D perhaps matching TRBD1 (6 bases). The germline CDR1 and CDR2 sequences are SSHAT and FNYEAQ (reference sequence). The CDR3 has 13 amino acids. V lost 5 bases and J lost 6, with 14 bases in between.

This clonotype was counted many times. Here the CDR3 DNA reads TGTGCCAGCAGCTTTCATAGGAACACTGAAGCTTTCTTT. It codes for CASSFHRNTEAFF. The rearrangement uses TRBV11-2 and TRBJ1-1; no clear D gene. Germline CDR1 reads SGHAT; CDR2 reads FQNNGV. CDR3 length equals 13 residues. V was cut by 3 bases and J by 1 base, with 6 bases left in between.

CDR3 DNA: TGTGCCAGCAGCTTAGCGGGGACCACAGATACGCAGTATTTT. It specifies CASSLAGTTDTQYF. The chain employs TRBV7-9 and TRBJ2-3; D may match TRBD1 or TRBD2 (5 bases each). The CDR3 loop spans 14 amino acids. CDR1 is SEHNR and CDR2 is FQNEAQ in the germline V gene (reference sequence). Trimming stripped 0 bases from V and 2 bases from J, with 6 bases between. The full variable domain, its missing parts supplied by reference TRBV7-9 and TRBJ2-3, is DTGVSQNPRHKITKRGQNVTFRCDPISEHNRLYWYRQTLGQGPEFLTYFQNEAQLEKSRLLSDRFSAERPKGSFSTLEIQRTEQGDSAMYLCASSLAGTTDTQYFGPGTRLTVL.

This clonotype has just a few counts. The chain employs TRBV30 and TRBJ2-3; D may correspond to TRBD1 or TRBD2 (6 bases each). Trimming cost V 0 bases and J 5 bases, with 18 bases left between them. Germline CDR1 GTSNPN, CDR2 SVGIG (reference sequence). CDR3 length: 16 amino acids. CDR3 region: CAWSVRGQGKKDTQYF. The CDR3 coding sequence is TGTGCCTGGAGTGTACGGGGGCAGGGTAAGAAAGATACGCAGTATTTT. Supplemented by reference TRBV30 and TRBJ2-3, the full variable domain reads SQTIHQWPATLVQPVGSPLSLECTVEGTSNPNLYWYRQAAGRGLQLLFYSVGIGQISSEVPQNLSASRPQDRQFILSSKKLLLSDSGFYLCAWSVRGQGKKDTQYFGPGTRLTVL.

This clonotype has just a few counts. This chain connects TRBV16 to TRBJ1-5, with no clear D. This CDR3 has 13 residues. Germline V lookup: CDR1 KGHSY, CDR2 FQNENV. Trimming cost V 4 bases and J 9 bases, with 13 bases left between them. CDR3 amino acids: CASSPNTVGPQHF. Here the CDR3 DNA reads TGTGCCAGCAGCCCGAACACCGTAGGGCCCCAGCATTTT. Full variable domain (remainder filled in from reference TRBV16 and TRBJ1-5): GEEVAQTPKHLVRGEGQKAKLYCAPIKGHSYVFWYQQVLKNEFKFLISFQNENVFDETGMPKERFSAKCLPNSPCSLEIQATKLEDSAVYFCASSPNTVGPQHFGDGTRLSIL.

This clonotype came up a few times. V gene TRBV12-3 or TRBV12-4 combines with J gene TRBJ2-5; D is unclear. Trimming took 6 bases from V and 1 from J, leaving 12 bases between them. This CDR3 has 14 amino acids. CDR3 protein: CASSKWASQETQYF. The DNA of the CDR3 is TGTGCCAGCAGCAAGTGGGCGAGCCAAGAGACCCAGTACTTC.

This clonotype occurred a few times. The CDR3 reads CASSFLAGESTDTQYF. The CDR3 nucleotides are TGTGCCAGCAGTTTCCTCGCAGGGGAGAGCACAGATACGCAGTATTTT. V usage is TRBV27 and J usage is TRBJ2-3; D might be TRBD1 (6 bases). CDR3 length: 16 residues. From germline, CDR1 is MNHEY and CDR2 SMNVEV (reference sequence). V gave up 3 bases and J gave up 0 bases, with 13 bases separating them.

This clonotype was counted at least ten times. The genes are TRBV7-9 and TRBJ1-2, with 7 bases fitting TRBD1. The junction had 11 bases not matched to a gene; V was cut back by 5 bases and J by 8 bases. The CDR3 sequence is 14 residues long. Germline CDR1 is SEHNR and CDR2 is FQNEAQ (reference sequence). CDR3 amino acids: CASSPRGALGGYTF. The CDR3 region has the DNA TGTGCCAGCAGCCCCAGGGGGGCGCTTGGGGGCTACACCTTC. The full variable domain, in which reference TRBV7-9 and TRBJ1-2 provide the parts outside the CDR3, is DTGVSQNPRHKITKRGQNVTFRCDPISEHNRLYWYRQTLGQGPEFLTYFQNEAQLEKSRLLSDRFSAERPKGSFSTLEIQRTEQGDSAMYLCASSPRGALGGYTFGSGTRLTVV.

This clonotype was seen repeatedly, ten times or more. This rearrangement joins TRBV7-2 to TRBJ2-3; the match to TRBD2 covers 11 bases. Per germline, CDR1 SGHTA and CDR2 FQGNSA. The CDR3 has 15 residues. V dropped 2 bases and J dropped 4; count of bases not matched to a gene: 2. CDR3 sequence reads: CASSLRLAGSDTQYF. The CDR3 DNA reads TGTGCCAGCAGCTTAAGACTAGCGGGATCAGATACGCAGTATTTT.

The genes are TRBV10-3 and TRBJ2-5, with 11 bases identical to TRBD2. V was pared by 3 bases and J by 5 bases, with 11 bases of the junction left unmatched. The CDR3 is 17 residues long. Germline CDR1 ENHRY, CDR2 SYGVKD. As DNA, the CDR3 is TGTGCCATCAGTGAATCCCCCATAGCGGGAGGGGGTGAGACCCAGTACTTC. Protein product: CAISESPIAGGGETQYF.

The J gene is TRBJ2-7, the V gene TRBV7-2, with D perhaps TRBD2 (7 bases). The length of the CDR3 is 14 residues. Germline-derived CDR1 and CDR2 are SGHTA and FQGNSA. Trimming took off 5 bases at V and 3 bases at J, with 14 bases between the two ends. CDR3 nucleotides: TGTGCCAGCAGCCGCGGGGGCCTAGACTACGAGCAGTACTTC. Protein: CASSRGGLDYEQYF.

This clonotype showed up many times. The chain combines TRBV7-3 with TRBJ2-7, with 10 nucleotides matching TRBD1. Germline V lookup: CDR1 SGHTA, CDR2 FQGTGA. Unmatched junction bases numbered 6, after V lost 3 bases and J lost 10 bases. The CDR3 has 13 residues. This CDR3 reads CASSLGQGHLQYF. In DNA form, the CDR3 reads TGTGCCAGCAGCTTGGGACAGGGGCACCTTCAGTACTTC.

The sample holds a few counts of this clonotype. The J gene is TRBJ2-5, the V gene TRBV5-1; D remains ambiguous. The germline V and J ends were trimmed by 6 bases and 2 bases, with 11 bases remaining between them. The CDR3 sequence is 13 residues long. Germline CDR1 SGHRS, CDR2 YFSETQ. The CDR3 DNA follows: TGCGCCAGCAACGGTTCGCCTCAAGAGACCCAGTACTTC. Its translation: CASNGSPQETQYF.

J is TRBJ2-1 and V is TRBV5-4, with 8 bases that match TRBD2. This CDR3 has 14 amino acids. Germline CDR1 and CDR2: SGHNT and YYREEE (reference sequence). V shed 7 bases and J 7 bases; nucleotides not matched to a gene: 10. The CDR3: CASGVSGSVNEQFF. The CDR3, as DNA: TGTGCCAGCGGTGTCAGCGGGAGCGTAAATGAGCAGTTCTTC.

The rearrangement uses TRBV9 and TRBJ2-7; D is uncertain. V shed 0 bases and J shed 0 bases, with 4 bases lying between them. The CDR3 has 13 amino acids. Germline CDR1 is SGDLS and CDR2 is YYNGEE. CDR3 sequence (DNA): TGTGCCAGCAGCGTAGTAGGCTCCTACGAGCAGTACTTC. Translated, it gives CASSVVGSYEQYF.